The 32 T cell receptor beta chains below all came from one sample that was sequenced in a study of blood T cell repertoires in COVID-19 (dated by TCRdb to 2019 to 2021). Receptors were amplified or captured by the immunoSEQ multiplex PCR assay. The table was pulled from immuneACCESS by TCRdb, which kept in-frame rearrangements only. Such tables lose some clones; where checked, under half of the loss comes from unresolved V genes, and the rest has no known cause. This sample has about 99,000 clones in its table, and roughly 90% of those were observed once. Of the sample, about 15% is held by the ten largest clones. Sequenced: peripheral blood. These receptors were collected from a woman of 80 years or more in a cohort sampled during active COVID-19.

V usage is TRBV30 and J usage is TRBJ2-2, with 7 bases aligning to TRBD1. With 2 bases clipped from V and 5 bases from J, the junction kept 8 bases outside the gene matches. This CDR3 comprises 15 residues. Per the germline V gene, CDR1 is GTSNPN and CDR2 is SVGIG (reference sequence). For the CDR3, the DNA is TGTGCCTGGAGTTCCTCCCCGACAGGGACCGGGGAGCTGTTTTTT. It yields the protein CAWSSSPTGTGELFF.

Only one count was recorded for this clone. This rearrangement joins TRBV5-1 to TRBJ2-3; 7 nucleotides align to TRBD2. Germline V gives CDR1 SGHRS, CDR2 YFSETQ. The V gene end was trimmed by 2 bases and the J gene end by 5 bases; junction bases not matched to a gene: 2. The CDR3 sequence is 13 residues long. CDR3 coding DNA: TGCGCCAGCAGCTTCGGGGGGTTAGATACGCAGTATTTT. Its protein product is CASSFGGLDTQYF.

The CDR3 DNA reads as TGTGCCAGTAGTGCCCCGGGACAGGGAACCACCGGGGAGCTGTTTTTT. This translates into CASSAPGQGTTGELFF. V is TRBV19 and J is TRBJ2-2; 9 nucleotides agree with TRBD1. Germline values: CDR1 LNHDA, CDR2 SQIVND (reference sequence). This CDR3 is built from 16 residues. J lost 4 bases, V lost 5 bases, and 8 bases had no gene match.

V is TRBV11-3 and J is TRBJ2-3, with a possible D match to TRBD1 (5 bases). V was clipped by 3 bases and J by 4 bases, with 11 bases between them. CDR3 length equals 14 residues. Germline CDR1 is SGHNT and CDR2 is YENEEA. DNA of the CDR3: TGTGCCAGCAGCTTTTCCAGGGTAGCAGATACGCAGTATTTT. Translated, it gives CASSFSRVADTQYF.

This chain connects TRBV6-5 to TRBJ2-1, with D tentatively TRBD2 (5 bases). Trimming removed 5 bases from V and 5 bases from J, with 13 bases in between. The CDR3 extends over 14 amino acids. Germline V gives CDR1 MNHEY, CDR2 SVGAGI. The CDR3 sequence is CASSLYTRDNEQFF. Written as DNA, the CDR3 is TGTGCCAGCAGTCTATACACTAGGGACAATGAGCAGTTCTTC.

The chain has TRBV28 and TRBJ2-7; possibly TRBD2 for D (7 bases). V gave up 6 bases and J gave up 4 bases, with 16 bases separating them. The CDR3 is made up of 14 amino acids. CDR1 and CDR2 (germline): MDHEN, SYDVKM. CDR3 DNA: TGTGCCAGCAGCCCGGGAGGCAGGGGTTACGAGCAGTACTTC. It codes for CASSPGGRGYEQYF. Filled out from reference TRBV28 and TRBJ2-7, the complete variable domain reads DVKVTQSSRYLVKRTGEKVFLECVQDMDHENMFWYRQDPGLGLRLIYFSYDVKMKEKGDIPEGYSVSREKKERFSLILESASTNQTSMYLCASSPGGRGYEQYFGPGTRLTVT.

The V gene is TRBV4-1, the J gene TRBJ2-1, with a weak D call TRBD1 (5 bases). The V gene's germline CDR1 is MGHRA and CDR2 YSYEKL. Between the trimmed V and J ends, which lost 4 bases and 6 bases, there was a span of 16 bases. The CDR3 runs 15 residues. Here the CDR3 reads CASSRTTDLSNEQFF. DNA for the CDR3: TGCGCCAGCAGCCGAACGACAGACTTAAGCAATGAGCAGTTCTTC.

The chain carries TRBV15 and TRBJ2-2, with 9 nucleotides matching TRBD2. In germline, CDR1 is LNHNV, CDR2 YYDKDF (reference sequence). This CDR3 is built from 19 residues. Germline trimming cut 0 bases from V and 4 bases from J; bases unmatched to any gene: 12. The CDR3 region is CATSRDSGLAGFTTGELFF. CDR3 coding DNA: TGTGCCACCAGCAGAGATAGTGGGCTAGCGGGATTTACCACCGGGGAGCTGTTTTTT.

This clone is a singleton in its sample. This chain connects TRBV4-2 to TRBJ1-3; no firm D call. Germline V CDR1 and CDR2: LGHNA, YNFKEQ. V shed 4 bases and J shed 0 bases, with 13 bases lying between them. This CDR3 region has 16 residues. DNA for the CDR3: TGTGCCAGCAGCCCAAGTCCCCCGAGCTCTGGAAACACCATATATTTT. Translating it yields CASSPSPPSSGNTIYF.

The rearrangement joins TRBV7-2 to TRBJ1-2, with 9 bases lining up with TRBD1. The CDR3 runs 15 residues. J was trimmed by 6 bases and V by 3 bases; bases with no gene match: 8. In germline, CDR1 is SGHTA, CDR2 FQGNSA. This chain's CDR3 is CASSFRQTGGDGYTF. The CDR3 nucleotides are TGTGCCAGCAGCTTCAGACAGACAGGGGGGGATGGCTACACCTTC.

The rearrangement uses TRBV11-2 and TRBJ1-1; D is undetermined. The germline V and J ends were trimmed by 5 bases and 7 bases, with 14 bases remaining between them. Germline V lookup: CDR1 SGHAT, CDR2 FQNNGV. The CDR3 consists of 13 residues. The CDR3 sequence is CASSQGSWVEAFF. CDR3 DNA sequence: TGTGCCAGCAGCCAAGGGAGTTGGGTTGAAGCTTTCTTT.

This chain joins TRBV6-6 and TRBJ2-3; perhaps TRBD1 as D (5 bases). V lost 7 bases to trimming and J lost 4 bases, with 9 bases between them. CDR3 length: 12 residues. Germline V gene sequence: CDR1 MNHNY, CDR2 SVGAGI (reference sequence). CDR3 sequence reads: CASTGASDTQYF. For the CDR3, the DNA is TGTGCCAGCACTGGGGCTTCAGATACGCAGTATTTT.

V is TRBV9 and J is TRBJ1-1; 7 bases are shared with TRBD1. The junction had 3 bases not matched to a gene; V was cut back by 3 bases and J by 1 base. Per germline, CDR1 SGDLS and CDR2 YYNGEE. The CDR3 loop spans 14 amino acids. The CDR3 sequence is CASSGGQRNTEAFF. In nucleotides, the CDR3 is TGTGCCAGCAGCGGGGGACAGCGGAACACTGAAGCTTTCTTT.

The chain recombines TRBV29-1 with TRBJ2-1; 9 bases map to TRBD2. The CDR3 totals 13 residues. Trimming took 1 base from V and 7 from J; bases not matched to a gene: 2. Germline V gene lookup returns CDR1 SQVTM and CDR2 ANQGSEA. The CDR3 coding sequence is TGCAGCGTTGAAGGTCTAGCGGGAAATGAGCAGTTCTTC. Translation gives CSVEGLAGNEQFF.

CDR3 residues: CASSDTYNEQFF. CDR3 bases: TGTGCCAGCAGTGACACTTACAATGAGCAGTTCTTC. The genes are TRBV6-4 and TRBJ2-1, with unresolved D. V lost 2 bases and J 4 bases, leaving 3 bases between the germline ends. CDR1 and CDR2 (germline): MRHNA, SNTAGT. The CDR3 covers 12 residues.

The rearrangement uses TRBV2 and TRBJ1-5, with TRBD1 as a possible D gene (5 bases). Looked up from germline, CDR1 is SNHLY and CDR2 is FYNNEI. V was clipped by 5 bases and J by 2 bases, with 10 bases between them. The CDR3 is made up of 14 amino acids. CDR3 DNA sequence: TGTGCCAGCAGTCCAGGGAACCGCAATCAGCCCCAGCATTTT. Translated: CASSPGNRNQPQHF.

The chain is built from TRBV27 and TRBJ1-3; 7 positions agree with TRBD1. After removal of 6 bases from V and 9 bases from J, the junction contained 8 bases not matched to a gene. CDR3 length: 13 residues. CDR1 is MNHEY, CDR2 SMNVEV, per germline (reference sequence). In DNA, the CDR3 is TGTGCCAGCAGACAGGGGCCGATTGGCACCATATATTTT. As protein: CASRQGPIGTIYF.

The rearrangement links TRBV19 to TRBJ2-7; TRBD2 is a possible D gene (6 bases). Trimming removed 4 bases from V and 2 bases from J, with 9 bases in between. Looked up from germline, CDR1 is LNHDA and CDR2 is SQIVND (reference sequence). This CDR3 has 13 residues. DNA for the CDR3: TGTGCCAGTAGTACACGGGGGACCTACGAGCAGTACTTC. Translating gives CASSTRGTYEQYF. Supplemented by reference TRBV19 and TRBJ2-7, the full variable domain reads DGGITQSPKYLFRKEGQNVTLSCEQNLNHDAMYWYRQDPGQGLRLIYYSQIVNDFQKGDIAEGYSVSREKKESFPLTVTSAQKNPTAFYLCASSTRGTYEQYFGPGTRLTVT.

J is TRBJ2-3 and V is TRBV4-1; D might be TRBD1 (6 bases). CDR1 is MGHRA, CDR2 YSYEKL, per germline. V lost 4 bases and J lost 0, with 11 bases in between. The CDR3 consists of 15 residues. This chain's CDR3 is CASSPYGQSTDTQYF. CDR3 sequence (DNA): TGCGCCAGCAGCCCCTACGGACAGAGCACAGATACGCAGTATTTT.

The table lists this clone with a few counts. The rearrangement uses TRBV6-5 and TRBJ2-1, with 10 nucleotides matching TRBD1. The CDR3 is 15 residues long. The germline gives CDR1 MNHEY, CDR2 SVGAGI. J lost 7 bases, V lost 1 base, and 4 bases had no gene match. The CDR3 loop is CASSYLGQGRNEQFF. The DNA for the CDR3 is TGTGCCAGCAGTTACTTGGGACAGGGGAGGAATGAGCAGTTCTTC.

The chain couples TRBV15 to TRBJ1-5; D ambiguous. CDR1 LNHNV and CDR2 YYDKDF come from the germline V gene (reference sequence). The CDR3 has 15 residues. Trimming removed 0 bases at V and 0 bases at J, with 6 bases between. CDR3 residues: CATSRDPGSNQPQHF. The CDR3 DNA sequence: TGTGCCACCAGCAGAGATCCGGGTAGCAATCAGCCCCAGCATTTT.

The rearrangement uses TRBV9 and TRBJ1-2, with D perhaps matching TRBD1 (6 bases). The CDR3 covers 14 residues. V shed 0 bases and J shed 7 bases, with 13 bases lying between them. Germline values: CDR1 SGDLS, CDR2 YYNGEE. This CDR3 is CASSVDGGRGGYTF. The CDR3 DNA reads as TGTGCCAGCAGCGTAGACGGGGGGCGGGGTGGCTACACCTTC. Drawing the rest from reference TRBV9 and TRBJ1-2, the complete variable domain is DSGVTQTPKHLITATGQRVTLRCSPRSGDLSVYWYQQSLDQGLQFLIQYYNGEERAKGNILERFSAQQFPDLHSELNLSSLELGDSALYFCASSVDGGRGGYTFGSGTRLTVV.

This chain links TRBV10-1 with TRBJ2-7; the match to TRBD2 covers 9 bases. In germline, CDR1 is WNHNN, CDR2 SYGVQD (reference sequence). Trimming removed 6 bases from V and 1 base from J; junction bases left unmatched: 1. This CDR3 is built from 13 residues. CDR3 loop: CASRAGGSYEQYF. DNA of the CDR3: TGCGCCAGCAGAGCGGGAGGATCCTACGAGCAGTACTTC.

The V call is TRBV7-9, the J call TRBJ1-5; D possibly corresponds to TRBD1 (6 bases). Trimming pared 5 bases from V and 5 bases from J, leaving 13 bases between. This CDR3 comprises 14 residues. In germline, CDR1 is SEHNR, CDR2 FQNEAQ (reference sequence). The DNA of the CDR3 is TGTGCCAGCAGCCGTGGGACATGGGATCAGCCCCAGCATTTT. It encodes CASSRGTWDQPQHF.

The chain links TRBV5-4 to TRBJ2-3, with D perhaps matching TRBD2 (6 bases). The CDR3 sequence is 16 residues long. Trimming took off 4 bases at V and 2 bases at J, with 17 bases between the two ends. Germline V CDR1 and CDR2: SGHNT, YYREEE (reference sequence). CDR3 amino acids: CASSRSGGANTDTQYF. The CDR3 DNA is TGTGCCAGCAGCCGATCGGGCGGGGCTAACACAGATACGCAGTATTTT.

The rearrangement joins TRBV24-1 to TRBJ2-3, with 10 nucleotides matching TRBD1. CDR1 is KGHDR, CDR2 SFDVKD, per germline. J gave up 3 bases and V 4 bases, and 6 bases lay outside the gene matches. The CDR3 is 16 amino acids. CDR3 loop: CATSEPGTGDTDTQYF. The CDR3 bases are TGTGCCACCAGTGAACCCGGGACAGGGGATACAGATACGCAGTATTTT.

The chain recombines TRBV11-2 with TRBJ2-7, with TRBD2 identical over 9 bases. This CDR3 comprises 15 residues. Germline V CDR1 and CDR2: SGHAT, FQNNGV. Trimming took 1 base from V and 4 from J; bases not matched to a gene: 5. The CDR3 sequence: CASSLVAGGPYEQYF. CDR3 bases: TGTGCCAGCAGCTTAGTTGCGGGGGGGCCTTACGAGCAGTACTTC.

This chain links TRBV6-6 with TRBJ2-1, with TRBD2 identical over 12 bases. CDR1 and CDR2 from the germline V gene are MNHNY and SVGAGI (reference sequence). Unmatched junction bases numbered 11, after V lost 6 bases and J lost 8 bases. This CDR3 region has 16 residues. Here the CDR3 reads CASSPALAGGQHEQFF. CDR3 nucleotide sequence: TGTGCCAGCAGCCCCGCTCTAGCGGGGGGGCAGCATGAGCAGTTCTTC.

V and J are TRBV18 and TRBJ2-1; D may be TRBD2 (6 bases). Trimming pared 3 bases from V and 3 bases from J, leaving 12 bases between. The CDR3 loop spans 15 amino acids. The germline gives CDR1 KGHSH, CDR2 LQKENI. DNA for the CDR3: TGTGCCAGCTCACCCTTACTGGAGGGCTACAATGAGCAGTTCTTC. Protein product: CASSPLLEGYNEQFF.

V gene TRBV30 combines with J gene TRBJ2-3, with D possibly TRBD1 on 6 matching bases. This CDR3 has 14 amino acids. Trimming pared 1 base from V and 3 bases from J, leaving 11 bases between. Looked up from germline, CDR1 is GTSNPN and CDR2 is SVGIG (reference sequence). The CDR3: CAWSGQVFTDTQYF. The CDR3 nucleotides are TGTGCCTGGAGTGGACAGGTATTTACAGATACGCAGTATTTT.

V and J are TRBV12-3 or TRBV12-4 and TRBJ2-2; D unclear. Deletions cut 3 bases from V and 6 bases from J, with 2 bases between. CDR3 length equals 11 residues. The CDR3 loop is CASSFAGELFF. In DNA, the CDR3 is TGTGCCAGCAGTTTCGCCGGGGAGCTGTTTTTT.

The chain links TRBV7-9 to TRBJ2-7; D gene unclear. The CDR3 loop spans 12 amino acids. V was shortened by 5 bases and J by 0 bases, with 5 bases between the two germline ends. From germline, CDR1 is SEHNR and CDR2 FQNEAQ (reference sequence). CDR3 nucleotides: TGTGCCAGCAGCGGGCGCTCCTACGAGCAGTACTTC. The encoded protein is CASSGRSYEQYF. The full variable domain, completed using reference TRBV7-9 and TRBJ2-7, is DTGVSQNPRHKITKRGQNVTFRCDPISEHNRLYWYRQTLGQGPEFLTYFQNEAQLEKSRLLSDRFSAERPKGSFSTLEIQRTEQGDSAMYLCASSGRSYEQYFGPGTRLTVT.